The rows below give T cell receptor beta chains drawn from one sample of a study of blood T cell repertoires in COVID-19. Assay used: immunoSEQ multiplex PCR; TCRdb lists only in-frame clones, some missing. There are around 220,000 clones in the sample; approximately 80% occur only once, and around 7.4% lies in the top ten. Sequenced input: PBMCs or T cells enriched from blood (not recorded which). The receptors derive from a middle-aged woman with acute COVID-19. Both conserved end residues are part of each CDR3. The D gene is left open where the match is weak. The size entry is marked missing in some rows and otherwise reads once, few, many or a size class.

V gene,D gene,CDR3 length,J gene,clone size,CDR3 protein,CDR3 DNA
TRBV27,TRBD1,15,TRBJ1-5,few,CASSPRGQHNQPQHF,TGTGCCAGCAGTCCGCGGGGACAGCACAATCAGCCCCAGCATTTT
TRBV4-3,-,15,TRBJ1-6,-,CASSQNRDLTSPLHF,TGCGCCAGCAGCCAAAACCGGGACTTAACTTCACCCCTCCACTTT
TRBV6-5,TRBD1,15,TRBJ1-2,-,CASREAGTGHYGYTF,TGTGCCAGCAGAGAGGCCGGGACAGGACACTATGGCTACACCTTC
TRBV4-3,-,15,TRBJ2-3,-,CASSQDLQGGDTQYF,TGCGCCAGCAGCCAAGATTTACAGGGTGGCGATACGCAGTATTTT
TRBV5-1,TRBD1,14,TRBJ1-1,-,CASSGRTGNTEAFF,TGCGCCAGCAGCGGACGGACAGGGAACACTGAAGCTTTCTTT
TRBV9,-,15,TRBJ2-3,-,CASSATEISTDTQYF,TGTGCCAGCAGCGCGACAGAGATAAGCACAGATACGCAGTATTTT
TRBV27,TRBD1,13,TRBJ2-7,-,CASRGQGFYEQYF,TGTGCCAGCAGGGGACAGGGGTTCTACGAGCAGTACTTC
TRBV28,TRBD1,19,TRBJ1-1,-,CASPFRPEYRGHMNTEAFF,TGTGCCAGCCCCTTTCGGCCCGAATACAGGGGGCATATGAACACTGAAGCTTTCTTT
TRBV19,TRBD1,14,TRBJ2-5,-,CASSRTGGRETQYF,TGTGCCAGTAGTAGGACAGGGGGTAGGGAGACCCAGTACTTC
TRBV27,-,12,TRBJ1-1,-,CASSNMNTEAFF,TGTGCCAGCAGTAACATGAACACTGAAGCTTTCTTT
TRBV6-5,-,13,TRBJ1-5,-,CASTVSSNQPQHF,TGTGCCAGCACCGTGAGTAGCAATCAGCCCCAGCATTTT
TRBV29-1,TRBD1,12,TRBJ1-1,-,CSVRTGGGEAFF,TGCAGCGTTAGGACAGGGGGAGGTGAAGCTTTCTTT
TRBV14,-,15,TRBJ2-7,-,CASSQGRLTPGEQYF,TGTGCCAGCAGCCAAGGGAGACTGACCCCTGGCGAGCAGTACTTC
TRBV7-6,TRBD2,16,TRBJ2-1,-,CASSFSGGTSYNEQFF,TGTGCCAGCAGCTTTAGCGGGGGAACCTCCTACAATGAGCAGTTCTTC
TRBV3-1/TRBV3-2,TRBD1,16,TRBJ2-3,once,CASSQGGGQGIDTQYF,TGTGCCAGCAGCCAAGGTGGCGGACAGGGGATCGATACGCAGTATTTT
TRBV7-8,-,15,TRBJ1-5,once,CASSWTPQENQPQHF,TGTGCCAGCAGCTGGACACCCCAGGAAAATCAGCCCCAGCATTTT
TRBV5-1,-,16,TRBJ1-6,-,CASSSRILGKNSPLHF,TGCGCCAGCAGCTCTAGGATTCTAGGAAAGAATTCACCCCTCCACTTT
TRBV7-3,-,15,TRBJ2-2,-,CASSVRGANTGELFF,TGTGCCAGCAGCGTCAGGGGCGCGAACACCGGGGAGCTGTTTTTT
TRBV5-1,-,14,TRBJ1-6,-,CASSLLSYNSPLHF,TGCGCCAGCAGCTTACTATCCTATAATTCACCCCTCCACTTT
TRBV9,-,15,TRBJ2-3,-,CASSVASGGTDTQYF,TGTGCCAGCAGCGTGGCTAGTGGGGGGACAGATACGCAGTATTTT
TRBV28,-,13,TRBJ1-1,-,CASSLFRGTEAFF,TGTGCCAGCAGTTTATTTCGAGGGACTGAAGCTTTCTTT
TRBV11-3,TRBD2,15,TRBJ2-1,-,CASSLDRGDYNEQFF,TGTGCCAGCAGCTTAGATCGGGGGGACTACAATGAGCAGTTCTTC
TRBV29-1,-,12,TRBJ1-2,few,CSVVSVSYGYTF,TGCAGCGTTGTTTCCGTCAGCTATGGCTACACCTTC
TRBV4-3,-,16,TRBJ1-2,-,CASSQVGPGVDYGYTF,TGCGCCAGCAGCCAAGTGGGGCCGGGAGTTGACTATGGCTACACCTTC
TRBV4-2,TRBD1,15,TRBJ1-1,-,CASSQRTGRNTEAFF,TGTGCCAGCAGCCAGAGGACAGGACGGAACACTGAAGCTTTCTTT
TRBV9,-,15,TRBJ2-6,-,CASSVLDRGANVLTF,TGTGCCAGCAGCGTATTAGACAGGGGGGCCAACGTCCTGACTTTC
TRBV3-1/TRBV3-2,-,15,TRBJ1-1,-,CASSQDQGGYTEAFF,TGTGCCAGCAGCCAAGATCAGGGAGGGTACACTGAAGCTTTCTTT
TRBV28,-,12,TRBJ2-2,-,CASSPNTGELFF,TGTGCCAGCAGTCCAAACACCGGGGAGCTGTTTTTT
TRBV19,TRBD1,15,TRBJ2-5,-,CASRSPGQGVETQYF,TGTGCCAGTAGGAGTCCGGGACAGGGGGTAGAGACCCAGTACTTC
TRBV7-2,TRBD1,13,TRBJ1-1,-,CASSSQGDTEAFF,TGTGCCAGCAGCTCACAGGGGGACACTGAAGCTTTCTTT
TRBV4-1,-,11,TRBJ1-1,-,CASSQDAEAFF,TGCGCCAGCAGCCAAGACGCTGAAGCTTTCTTT
TRBV30,TRBD2,14,TRBJ2-2,-,CAWRGRGYTGELFF,TGTGCCTGGAGGGGGAGGGGTTACACCGGGGAGCTGTTTTTT
TRBV19,-,14,TRBJ2-7,-,CASSIPGLHYEQYF,TGTGCCAGTAGTATCCCGGGACTGCACTACGAGCAGTACTTC
TRBV28,-,14,TRBJ2-1,-,CASTGTLSRNEQFF,TGTGCCAGTACCGGGACTCTAAGCAGGAATGAGCAGTTCTTC
TRBV6-1,-,14,TRBJ1-2,-,CASREDSSFYGYTF,TGTGCCAGTAGAGAAGACAGTTCATTCTATGGCTACACCTTC
TRBV27,-,15,TRBJ2-7,-,CASSLSWGVLYEQYF,TGTGCCAGCAGTTTATCTTGGGGCGTACTCTACGAGCAGTACTTC
TRBV15,-,16,TRBJ1-2,-,CATSRDLAAGYEGYTF,TGTGCCACCAGCAGAGATTTAGCGGCAGGGTATGAAGGCTACACCTTC
TRBV3-1/TRBV3-2,-,15,TRBJ1-3,-,CASSQALISGNTIYF,TGTGCCAGCAGCCAAGCTCTTATCTCTGGAAACACCATATATTTT
TRBV11-2,-,16,TRBJ1-1,-,CASSLGTAGPDTEAFF,TGTGCCAGCAGCTTAGGAACGGCGGGGCCGGACACTGAAGCTTTCTTT
TRBV28,-,14,TRBJ1-5,-,CASSLPQGTQPQHF,TGTGCCAGCAGTTTACCGCAGGGAACTCAGCCCCAGCATTTT
TRBV10-3,-,13,TRBJ1-5,-,CAISESSDQPQHF,TGTGCCATCAGTGAGTCCTCCGATCAGCCCCAGCATTTT
TRBV24-1,TRBD1,16,TRBJ2-1,-,CATSDAGQGPHNEQFF,TGTGCCACCAGTGACGCGGGACAGGGTCCCCACAATGAGCAGTTCTTC
TRBV12-3/TRBV12-4,-,13,TRBJ1-2,once,CASSFRGNYGYTF,TGTGCCAGCAGTTTCCGGGGGAACTATGGCTACACCTTC
TRBV2,-,12,TRBJ2-1,once,CASSEARSEQFF,TGTGCCAGCAGTGAAGCGCGGAGCGAGCAGTTCTTC
TRBV7-2,TRBD1,15,TRBJ1-3,few,CASSLMTGSGNTIYF,TGTGCCAGCAGCTTAATGACAGGGTCTGGAAACACCATATATTTT
TRBV9,TRBD2,17,TRBJ2-1,-,CASSDPSGAAPEVEQFF,TGTGCCAGCAGCGATCCTAGCGGGGCCGCACCGGAGGTTGAGCAGTTCTTC